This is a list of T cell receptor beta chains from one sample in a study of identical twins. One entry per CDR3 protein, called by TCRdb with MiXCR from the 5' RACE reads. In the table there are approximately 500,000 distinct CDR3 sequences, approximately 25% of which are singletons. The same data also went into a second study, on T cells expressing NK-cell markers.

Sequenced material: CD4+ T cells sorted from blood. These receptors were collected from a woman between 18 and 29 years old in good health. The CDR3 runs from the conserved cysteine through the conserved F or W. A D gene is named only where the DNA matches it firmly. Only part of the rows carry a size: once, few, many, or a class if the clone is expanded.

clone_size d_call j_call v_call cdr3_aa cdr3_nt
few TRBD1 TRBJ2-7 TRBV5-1 CASSPDRGRHEQYF TGCGCCAGCAGCCCGGACAGGGGCCGCCACGAGCAGTACTTC
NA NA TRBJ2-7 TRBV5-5 CASSFQGGPAYEQYF TGTGCCAGCAGCTTTCAGGGGGGCCCGGCCTACGAGCAGTACTTC
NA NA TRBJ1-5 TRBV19 CASNDGLGQPQHF TGTGCCAGTAATGACGGGTTGGGTCAGCCCCAGCATTTT
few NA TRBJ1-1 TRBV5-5 CASSSSLGREAEAFF TGTGCCAGCAGCTCTAGTCTGGGCAGGGAGGCTGAAGCTTTCTTT
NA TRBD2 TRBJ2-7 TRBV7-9 CASSLGVSGSDEQYF TGTGCCAGCAGCTTGGGCGTTAGCGGGAGTGACGAGCAGTACTTC
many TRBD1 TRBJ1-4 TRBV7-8 CASSLGRGQTNEKLFF TGTGCCAGCAGCTTAGGCAGGGGGCAGACTAATGAAAAACTGTTTTTT
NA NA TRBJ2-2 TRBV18 CASSPSGRLVNTGELFF TGTGCCAGCTCACCATCTGGGAGACTAGTAAACACCGGGGAGCTGTTTTTT
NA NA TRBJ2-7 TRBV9 CASSVDNGGYEQYF TGTGCCAGCAGCGTAGATAATGGGGGCTACGAGCAGTACTTC
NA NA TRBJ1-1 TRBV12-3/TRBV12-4 CASSHPLTEAFF TGTGCCAGCAGTCATCCCCTCACTGAAGCTTTCTTT
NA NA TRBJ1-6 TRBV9 CASSVGFNSPLHF TGTGCCAGCAGCGTGGGGTTCAATTCACCCCTCCACTTT
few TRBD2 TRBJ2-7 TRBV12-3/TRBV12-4 CASSLKGREGRLLSYEQYF TGTGCCAGCAGTTTAAAGGGGCGGGAGGGCCGTTTGTTGTCCTACGAGCAGTACTTC
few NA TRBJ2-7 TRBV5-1 CASSLGANSYEQYF TGCGCCAGCAGCTTGGGGGCCAACTCCTACGAGCAGTACTTC
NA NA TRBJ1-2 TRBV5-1 CASSSSTGGEGYTF TGCGCCAGCAGCTCGTCCACGGGAGGAGAAGGCTACACCTTC
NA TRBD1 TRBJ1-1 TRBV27 CASSSADRGDAFF TGTGCCAGCAGTTCCGCGGACAGGGGAGACGCTTTCTTT
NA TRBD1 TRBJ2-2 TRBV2 CASRGTGETGELFF TGTGCCAGCAGGGGGACAGGGGAGACCGGGGAGCTGTTTTTT
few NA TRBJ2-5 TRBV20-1 CSAERGVETQYF TGCAGTGCTGAGCGAGGCGTTGAGACCCAGTACTTC
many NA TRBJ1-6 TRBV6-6 CASSLGDNSPLHF TGTGCCAGCAGTTTGGGGGATAATTCACCCCTCCACTTT
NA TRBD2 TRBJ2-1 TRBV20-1 CSAPGEGPLSYNEQFF TGCAGTGCCCCGGGGGAGGGCCCCCTCTCCTACAATGAGCAGTTCTTC
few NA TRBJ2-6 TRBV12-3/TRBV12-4 CASSFIPWGANVLTF TGTGCCAGCAGTTTCATCCCCTGGGGGGCCAACGTCCTGACTTTC
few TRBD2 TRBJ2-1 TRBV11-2 CASSQGLAGGNEQFF TGTGCCAGCAGCCAGGGACTAGCGGGAGGGAATGAGCAGTTCTTC
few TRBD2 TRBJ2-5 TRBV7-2 CASSSAGVRETQYF TGTGCCAGCAGCTCCGCGGGAGTACGGGAGACCCAGTACTTC
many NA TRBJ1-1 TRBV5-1 CASSGTGKAFF TGCGCCAGCAGCGGGACCGGGAAAGCTTTCTTT
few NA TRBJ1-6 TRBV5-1 CASSRGEDDGSPLHF TGCGCCAGCAGCCGGGGGGAGGATGATGGTTCACCCCTCCACTTT
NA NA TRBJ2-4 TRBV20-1 CSALDPLAKNIQYF TGCAGTGCTTTGGACCCTCTAGCCAAAAACATTCAGTACTTC
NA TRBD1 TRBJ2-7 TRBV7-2 CASSETGIEQYF TGTGCCAGCAGCGAGACAGGGATCGAGCAGTACTTC
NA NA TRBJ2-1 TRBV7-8 CASSFEGGSEQFF TGTGCCAGCAGCTTTGAGGGGGGCTCTGAGCAGTTCTTC
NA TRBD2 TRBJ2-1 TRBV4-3 CASSQVPSGGANEQFF TGCGCCAGCAGCCAGGTCCCTAGCGGGGGAGCCAATGAGCAGTTCTTC
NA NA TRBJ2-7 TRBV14 CASSPLVGEQYF TGTGCCAGCAGCCCTTTAGTGGGCGAGCAGTACTTC
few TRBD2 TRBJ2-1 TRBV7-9 CASSALSGSYNEQFF TGTGCCAGCAGCGCGCTTAGCGGGTCCTACAATGAGCAGTTCTTC
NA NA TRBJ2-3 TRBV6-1 CASSRGGPQTDTQYF TGTGCCAGTAGTCGCGGGGGCCCCCAGACAGATACGCAGTATTTT
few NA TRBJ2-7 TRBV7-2 CASSSQGARLSSYEQYF TGTGCCAGCAGCTCTCAGGGTGCCCGACTTAGCTCCTACGAGCAGTACTTC
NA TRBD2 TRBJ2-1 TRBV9 CASSPGLAGVYEQFF TGTGCCAGCAGCCCGGGACTAGCGGGGGTATATGAGCAGTTCTTC
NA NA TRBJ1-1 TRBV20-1 CSANRAAATEAFF TGCAGTGCTAACAGGGCCGCGGCCACTGAAGCTTTCTTT
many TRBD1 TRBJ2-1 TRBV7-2 CASSLYRGPEQFF TGTGCCAGCAGCTTATACAGGGGGCCTGAGCAGTTCTTC
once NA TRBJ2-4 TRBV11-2 CASRLAFRARAKNIQYF TGTGCCAGCAGGCTCGCCTTCAGGGCCAGAGCCAAAAACATTCAGTACTTC
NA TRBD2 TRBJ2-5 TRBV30 CAWSVIVGRAQETQYF TGTGCCTGGAGTGTAATTGTCGGGAGGGCCCAAGAGACCCAGTACTTC
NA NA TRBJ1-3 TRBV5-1 CASSLDLARPVGNTIYF TGCGCCAGCAGCTTGGATCTGGCCCGGCCGGTTGGAAACACCATATATTTT
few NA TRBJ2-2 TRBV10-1 CASSGGAGGFLGGELFF TGCGCCAGCAGTGGAGGGGCCGGAGGGTTTTTAGGCGGGGAGCTGTTTTTT
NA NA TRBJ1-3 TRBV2 CASSSQQVASGNTIYF TGTGCCAGCAGTTCCCAACAGGTTGCCTCTGGAAACACCATATATTTT
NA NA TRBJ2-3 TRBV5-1 CASSLARTPTSTDTQYF TGCGCCAGCAGCTTGGCCCGGACACCGACTAGCACAGATACGCAGTATTTT
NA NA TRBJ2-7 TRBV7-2 CASSPPGHSYEQYF TGTGCCAGCAGCCCCCCAGGGCACTCCTACGAGCAGTACTTC
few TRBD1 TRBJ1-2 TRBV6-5 CASSYSSGGDRVPWNF TGTGCCAGCAGTTACTCTTCCGGTGGGGACAGGGTCCCCTGGAACTTC
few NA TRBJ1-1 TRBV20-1 CSARDRIGGFTEAFF TGCAGTGCTAGAGACCGGATAGGCGGCTTCACTGAAGCTTTCTTT
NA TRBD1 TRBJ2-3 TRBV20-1 CSARLPGTGTPDTQYF TGCAGTGCTAGACTTCCCGGGACAGGGACCCCAGATACGCAGTATTTT
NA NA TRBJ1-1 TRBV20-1 CSAPDRGDTEAFF TGCAGTGCTCCGGATAGGGGGGACACTGAAGCTTTCTTT
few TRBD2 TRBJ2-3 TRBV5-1 CASSFLAGGPKTDTQYF TGCGCCAGCAGCTTTCTAGCGGGGGGGCCCAAGACAGATACGCAGTATTTT
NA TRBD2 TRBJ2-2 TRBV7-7 CASSPGTSEYGELFF TGTGCCAGCAGCCCCGGGACTAGCGAGTACGGGGAGCTGTTTTTT
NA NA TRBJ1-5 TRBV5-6 CASSFGQTNQPQHF TGTGCCAGCAGCTTCGGACAGACTAATCAGCCCCAGCATTTT
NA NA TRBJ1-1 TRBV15 CATRRMMNTEAFF TGTGCCACGAGGCGCATGATGAACACTGAAGCTTTCTTT